The rows below give T cell receptor beta chains drawn from one sample of a study of T cell repertoires in cytomegalovirus infection. TCRdb reprocessed the reads with MiXCR, giving one entry per CDR3 protein. Of 150,000 or so distinct CDR3 sequences listed, around a quarter are singletons. Sequences were obtained from PBMCs. These receptors were taken from a human donor in good health (CMV status not recorded). Some clones in this sample may be carry-over from other donors' samples. The CDR3 runs from the conserved cysteine through the conserved F or W. The D gene is left open where the match is weak. Not every row has a clone size; where given, it reads once, few, many or a size class.

J	V	D	size	CDR3	DNA
TRBJ2-3	TRBV20-1	-	-	CSASRLESSTDTQYF	TGCAGTGCTAGCCGACTGGAATCTAGCACAGATACGCAGTATTTT
TRBJ2-2	TRBV6-2/TRBV6-3	-	-	CASSYGTGTGELFF	TGTGCCAGCAGCTATGGGACCGGCACCGGGGAGCTGTTTTTT
TRBJ2-7	TRBV5-1	TRBD1	-	CASSLQGGAGYEQYF	TGCGCCAGCAGCCTGCAAGGGGGCGCAGGGTACGAGCAGTACTTC
TRBJ2-1	TRBV27	TRBD2	few	CASSLSASGTSSYNEQFF	TGTGCCAGCAGTTTATCGGCTAGCGGGACCAGCTCCTACAATGAGCAGTTCTTC
TRBJ1-2	TRBV5-1	-	many	CASSLAGNYGYTF	TGTGCCAGCAGCTTAGCTGGGAACTATGGCTACACCTTC
TRBJ2-7	TRBV29-1	-	-	CSVVVGEQYF	TGCAGCGTAGTTGTAGGCGAGCAGTACTTC
TRBJ2-7	TRBV29-1	-	-	CSVTAATTQYEQYF	TGCAGCGTAACCGCGGCCACAACCCAATACGAGCAGTACTTC
TRBJ1-1	TRBV11-2	-	-	CASSFRAQAFF	TGTGCCAGCAGCTTCAGGGCTCAAGCTTTCTTT
TRBJ2-2	TRBV6-1	-	many	CASRVGTFAGELFF	TGTGCCAGCAGGGTCGGGACTTTCGCCGGGGAGCTGTTTTTT
TRBJ1-2	TRBV12-3/TRBV12-4	-	many	CASSFSGVYTF	TGTGCCAGCAGTTTTTCTGGGGTCTACACCTTC
TRBJ2-7	TRBV11-3	-	-	CASSFGDSSEQYF	TGTGCCAGCAGCTTCGGGGATAGTTCCGAGCAGTACTTC
TRBJ2-1	TRBV7-6	-	many	CASSLSGRSNEQFF	TGTGCCAGCAGCTTAAGTGGGAGGTCGAATGAGCAGTTCTTC
TRBJ1-1	TRBV18	TRBD1	-	CASLGQSANTEAFF	TGTGCCAGCTTGGGACAGTCAGCGAACACTGAAGCTTTCTTT
TRBJ2-6	TRBV6-5	TRBD2	many	CASTLLAGGDSGANVLTF	TGTGCCAGCACCCTACTAGCGGGGGGAGACTCTGGGGCCAACGTCCTGACTTTC
TRBJ2-7	TRBV20-1	-	few	CSASKSSSSYEQYF	TGCAGTGCTAGTAAGAGTAGCTCCTCCTACGAGCAGTACTTC
TRBJ1-1	TRBV10-3	TRBD1	-	CATQGSGNTEAFF	TGTGCCACACAGGGGAGCGGGAACACTGAAGCTTTCTTT
TRBJ1-1	TRBV7-2	-	many	CASSLSAFF	TGTGCCAGCAGCTTATCAGCTTTCTTT